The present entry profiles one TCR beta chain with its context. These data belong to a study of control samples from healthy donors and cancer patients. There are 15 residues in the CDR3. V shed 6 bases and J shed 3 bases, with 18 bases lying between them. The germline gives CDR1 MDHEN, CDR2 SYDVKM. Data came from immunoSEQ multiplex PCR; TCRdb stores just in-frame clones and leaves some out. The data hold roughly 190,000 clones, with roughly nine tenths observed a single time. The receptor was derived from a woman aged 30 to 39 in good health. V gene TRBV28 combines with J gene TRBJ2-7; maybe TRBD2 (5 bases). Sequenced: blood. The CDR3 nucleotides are TGTGCCAGCAGCTCAGTACGTTACGAGGGCTACGAGCAGTACTTC. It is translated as CASSSVRYEGYEQYF. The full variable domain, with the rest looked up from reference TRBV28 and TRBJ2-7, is DVKVTQSSRYLVKRTGEKVFLECVQDMDHENMFWYRQDPGLGLRLIYFSYDVKMKEKGDIPEGYSVSREKKERFSLILESASTNQTSMYLCASSSVRYEGYEQYFGPGTRLTVT.